This TCR beta chain was observed in a study of blood T cell repertoires in COVID-19. About the research overall: There were acute and convalescent COVID-19 samples, and they came from the United States, Italy and Spain. T cells, B-cell-depleted T cells, or PBMCs provided the cDNA or gDNA that served as material.

This CDR3 spans 15 amino acids. CDR1 is MNHEY and CDR2 is SVGAGI in the germline V gene. V gave up 5 bases and J gave up 1 base, with 12 bases separating them. As processed by the authors: Amplifying reference gene primers gave estimates of nucleated cell counts. The repertoire was sequenced with immunoSEQ multiplex PCR; TCRdb's copy has only in-frame clones and lacks some. The V and J calls and clone size come from that table; D and trimming were worked out from the DNA. The table shows over 200,000 clones, with under 95% occurring only once. V gene TRBV6-5 combines with J gene TRBJ2-1, with D maybe TRBD1 (6 bases). Specimen: peripheral blood. The sequence was obtained from a man under 40 with acute or convalescent COVID-19. The CDR3 coding sequence is TGTGCCAGCAGTACACAGGGCAATTCCTACAATGAGCAGTTCTTC. It translates to CASSTQGNSYNEQFF.